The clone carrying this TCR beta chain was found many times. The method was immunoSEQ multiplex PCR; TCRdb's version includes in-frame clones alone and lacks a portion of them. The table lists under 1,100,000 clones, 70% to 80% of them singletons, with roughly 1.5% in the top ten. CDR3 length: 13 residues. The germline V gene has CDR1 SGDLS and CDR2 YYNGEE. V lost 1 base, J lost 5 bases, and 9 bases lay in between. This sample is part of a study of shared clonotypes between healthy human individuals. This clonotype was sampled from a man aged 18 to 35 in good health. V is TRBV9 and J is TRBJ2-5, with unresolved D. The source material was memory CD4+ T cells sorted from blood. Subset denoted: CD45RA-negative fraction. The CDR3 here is CASSVRFPETQYF. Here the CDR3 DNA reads TGTGCCAGCAGCGTACGCTTTCCTGAGACCCAGTACTTC.